The TCR beta chain described here comes from a study of T-cell memory formation after mild COVID-19. A 5'RACE reaction primed in the constant segment made cDNA libraries of TCR alpha and TCR beta, and these carried sample barcodes and UMIs. From the 5' RACE reads, TCRdb called clonotypes with MiXCR, one entry per CDR3 protein. The sample records approximately 300,000 distinct CDR3 sequences, approximately 7.6% being singletons. Trimming removed 1 base at V and 2 bases at J, with 12 bases between. The length of the CDR3 is 15 residues. Germline lookup yields CDR1 SEHNR and CDR2 FQNEAQ (reference sequence). Study-level findings and limits: Certain responding clones were present in pre-infection memory, suggesting participation of cross-reactive memory. Day 15 to 85 contractors were CD4/CD8 balanced; later expanders leaned CD4+.

Many counts were recorded for this clonotype. Its matching antigen is unknown. The chain carries TRBV7-9 and TRBJ2-7; D not certain. Sequenced material: PBMCs or a T cell subset sorted from them (not recorded which). The clonotype comes from a man younger than 30 who had mild COVID-19 (a few samples of this study predate the infection). Cell type and time point are not known. The CDR3 sequence: CASSLVGQRPYEQYV. DNA for the CDR3: TGTGCCAGCAGCTTAGTCGGGCAGAGACCCTACGAGCAGTACGTC.